Sequencing of this TCR beta chain was carried out in a study of blood T cell repertoires in COVID-19. Study-wide background: Nucleic acid was either cDNA or gDNA, and it came from T cells, B-cell-depleted T cells, or PBMCs.

The CDR3 totals 15 residues. V was shortened by 3 bases and J by 0 bases, with 11 bases between the two germline ends. The germline gives CDR1 MNHEY, CDR2 SVGAGI. In the authors' workflow: Amplification of reference gene primers was used by the study to estimate nucleated cell counts. TCRdb's copy holds only in-frame clones and misses some; the assay was immunoSEQ multiplex PCR. For V, J and clone size, that table is used; D and trimming come from the DNA. The sample holds 95,000 to 100,000 clones, around 90% seen once. Sequencing was performed on peripheral blood. This clonotype was obtained from a man aged 50 or older with acute or convalescent COVID-19. The rearrangement uses TRBV6-5 and TRBJ1-1; D might be TRBD1 (6 bases). In DNA form, the CDR3 reads TGTGCCAGCAGTTATGTCCGGACAGTGAACACTGAAGCTTTCTTT. Translated: CASSYVRTVNTEAFF.